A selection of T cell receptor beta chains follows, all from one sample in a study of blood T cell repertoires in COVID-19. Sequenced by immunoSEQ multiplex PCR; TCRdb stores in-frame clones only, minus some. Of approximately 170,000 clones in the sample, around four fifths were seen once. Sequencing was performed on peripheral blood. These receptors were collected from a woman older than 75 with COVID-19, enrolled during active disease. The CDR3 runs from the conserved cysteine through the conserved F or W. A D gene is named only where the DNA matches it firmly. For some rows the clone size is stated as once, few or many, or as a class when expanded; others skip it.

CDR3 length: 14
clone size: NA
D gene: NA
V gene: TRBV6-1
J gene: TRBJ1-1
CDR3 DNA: TGTGCCAGCAGTGACAACAACCGCGGCACTGAAGCTTTCTTT
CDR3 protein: CASSDNNRGTEAFF

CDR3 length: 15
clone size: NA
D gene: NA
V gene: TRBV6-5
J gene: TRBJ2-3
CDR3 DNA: TGTGCCAGCTCTCACCGGAGCGGTCCGGGGGATACGCAGTATTTT
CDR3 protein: CASSHRSGPGDTQYF

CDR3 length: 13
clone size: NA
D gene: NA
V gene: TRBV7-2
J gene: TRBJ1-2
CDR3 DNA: TGTGCCAGCAGCTTAGCGCGGGGGGGTGGCTACACCTTC
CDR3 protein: CASSLARGGGYTF

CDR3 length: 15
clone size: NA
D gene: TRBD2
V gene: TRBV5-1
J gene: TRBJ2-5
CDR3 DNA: TGCGCCAGCAGCGAGACACTAGCGGGGGAAGAGACCCAGTACTTC
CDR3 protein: CASSETLAGEETQYF

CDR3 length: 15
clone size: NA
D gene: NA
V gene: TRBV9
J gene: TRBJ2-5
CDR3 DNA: TGTGCCAGCAGCGTAGCCGGAGGAATACAAGAGACCCAGTACTTC
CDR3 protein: CASSVAGGIQETQYF

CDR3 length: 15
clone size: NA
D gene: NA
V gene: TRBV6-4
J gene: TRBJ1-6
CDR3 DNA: TGTGCCAGCCAGGGTGGGAGGACCTATAATTCACCCCTCCACTTT
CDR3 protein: CASQGGRTYNSPLHF

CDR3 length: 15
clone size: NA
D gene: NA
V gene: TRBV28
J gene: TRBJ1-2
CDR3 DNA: TGTGCCAGCAGTTTATTATCGGTAATCGGGAGAGGCTACACCTTC
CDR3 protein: CASSLLSVIGRGYTF

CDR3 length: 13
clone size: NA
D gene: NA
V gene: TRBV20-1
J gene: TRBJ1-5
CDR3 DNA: TGCAGTGCTAGTAGGCAGGGGAATCAGCCCCAGCATTTT
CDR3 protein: CSASRQGNQPQHF

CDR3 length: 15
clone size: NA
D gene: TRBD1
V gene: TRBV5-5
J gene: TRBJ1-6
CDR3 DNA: TGTGCCAGCAGCTCTCAGACAGGGATGTATTCACCCCTCCACTTT
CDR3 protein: CASSSQTGMYSPLHF

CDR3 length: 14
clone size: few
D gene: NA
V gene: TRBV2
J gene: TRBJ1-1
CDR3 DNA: TGTGCCAGCAGGGGGGAACAGGGGAACACTGAAGCTTTCTTT
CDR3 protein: CASRGEQGNTEAFF

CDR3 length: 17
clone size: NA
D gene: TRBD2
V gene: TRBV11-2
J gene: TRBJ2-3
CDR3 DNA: TGTGCCAGCAGCTTATCCCGTGGGGGGGTCCGCACAGATACGCAGTATTTT
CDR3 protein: CASSLSRGGVRTDTQYF

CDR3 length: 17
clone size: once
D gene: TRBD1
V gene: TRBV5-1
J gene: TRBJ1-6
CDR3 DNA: TGCGCCAGCAGCTTCGGGACAGGGGAGACCTATAATTCACCCCTCCACTTT
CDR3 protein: CASSFGTGETYNSPLHF

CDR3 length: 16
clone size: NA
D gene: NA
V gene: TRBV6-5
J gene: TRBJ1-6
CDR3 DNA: TGTGCCAGCAGTTCTCCGGGGGCGGGAGGTAATTCACCCCTCCACTTT
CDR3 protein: CASSSPGAGGNSPLHF

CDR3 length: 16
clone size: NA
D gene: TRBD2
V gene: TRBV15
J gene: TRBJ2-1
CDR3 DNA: TGTGCCACCAGCGGCTTCGGGGGGGATACCTACAATGAGCAGTTCTTC
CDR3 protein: CATSGFGGDTYNEQFF

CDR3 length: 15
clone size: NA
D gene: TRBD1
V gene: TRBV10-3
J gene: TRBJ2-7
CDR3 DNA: TGTGCCACCGGGCCCGGAGGACAGGGCCGCTACGAGCAGTACTTC
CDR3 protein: CATGPGGQGRYEQYF

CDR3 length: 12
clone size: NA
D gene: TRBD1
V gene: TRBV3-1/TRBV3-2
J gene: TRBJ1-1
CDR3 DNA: TGTGCCAGCAGCCGACAGGGGGTTGAAGCTTTCTTT
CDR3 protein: CASSRQGVEAFF

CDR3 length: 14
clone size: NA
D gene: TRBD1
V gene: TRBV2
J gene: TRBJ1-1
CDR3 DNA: TGTGCCAGCAGTTTAGACAGGGAGGACACTGAAGCTTTCTTT
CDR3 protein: CASSLDREDTEAFF

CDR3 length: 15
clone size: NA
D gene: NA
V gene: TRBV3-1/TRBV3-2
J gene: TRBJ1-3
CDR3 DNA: TGTGCCAGCAGCCAAACCGTCCGAGGAGGAAACACCATATATTTT
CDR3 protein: CASSQTVRGGNTIYF

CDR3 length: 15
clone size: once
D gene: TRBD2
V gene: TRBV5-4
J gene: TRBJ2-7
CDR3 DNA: TGTGCCAGCAGCTCCGGACTAGCGGAGGCCTACGAGCAGTACTTC
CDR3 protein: CASSSGLAEAYEQYF

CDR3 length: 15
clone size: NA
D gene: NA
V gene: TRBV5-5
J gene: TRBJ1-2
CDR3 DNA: TGTGCCAGCAGCTTGGGGGGCCAGGGGATGGATGGCTACACCTTC
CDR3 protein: CASSLGGQGMDGYTF

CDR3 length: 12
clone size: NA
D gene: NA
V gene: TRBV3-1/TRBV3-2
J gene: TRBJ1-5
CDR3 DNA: TGTGCCAGCAGCCACAGGGGACAGCCCCAGCATTTT
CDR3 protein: CASSHRGQPQHF

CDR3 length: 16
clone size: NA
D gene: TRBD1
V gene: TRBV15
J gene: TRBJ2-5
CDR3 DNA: TGTGCCACCAGCAGAGATCGAACCGGACAGGGAGAGACCCAGTACTTC
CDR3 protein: CATSRDRTGQGETQYF

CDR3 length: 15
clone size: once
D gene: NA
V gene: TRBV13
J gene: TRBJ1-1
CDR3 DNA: TGTGCCAGCAGCGCCTACAGGGCCGGTGGGACTGAAGCTTTCTTT
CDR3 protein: CASSAYRAGGTEAFF

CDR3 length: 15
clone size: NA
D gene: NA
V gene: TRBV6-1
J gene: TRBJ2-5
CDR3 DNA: TGTGCCAGCAGTGACCTAGAGCTCCCCGCGCAGACCCAGTACTTC
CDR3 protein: CASSDLELPAQTQYF

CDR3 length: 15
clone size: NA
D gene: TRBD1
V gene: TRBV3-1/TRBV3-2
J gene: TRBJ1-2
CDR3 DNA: TGTGCCAGCAGCCAAGGAGTTGGGACAGTACATGGCTACACCTTC
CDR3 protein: CASSQGVGTVHGYTF

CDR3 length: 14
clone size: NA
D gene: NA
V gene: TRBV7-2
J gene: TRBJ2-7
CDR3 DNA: TGTGCCAGCAGCTTAGGGGTCTACCCGGGCGAGCAGTACTTC
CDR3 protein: CASSLGVYPGEQYF

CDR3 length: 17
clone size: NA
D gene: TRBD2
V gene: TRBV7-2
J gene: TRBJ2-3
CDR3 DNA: TGTGCCAGCAGCTTAGTCCTAGCGGGAGTCAAAGCAGATACGCAGTATTTT
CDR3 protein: CASSLVLAGVKADTQYF

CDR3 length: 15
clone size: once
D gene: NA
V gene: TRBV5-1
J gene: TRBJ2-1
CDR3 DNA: TGCGCCAGCAGCTTCGTTGAAGGGCGGGTCGGGGAGCAGTTCTTC
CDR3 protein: CASSFVEGRVGEQFF

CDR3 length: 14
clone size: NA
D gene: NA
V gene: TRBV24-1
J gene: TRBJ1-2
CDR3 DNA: TGTGCCACCAGTGATATGACGGGTAACTATGGCTACACCTTC
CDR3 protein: CATSDMTGNYGYTF

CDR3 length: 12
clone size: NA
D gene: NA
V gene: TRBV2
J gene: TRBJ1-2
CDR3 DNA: TGTGCCAGCAAAGACACCTCCTATGGCTACACCTTC
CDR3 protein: CASKDTSYGYTF

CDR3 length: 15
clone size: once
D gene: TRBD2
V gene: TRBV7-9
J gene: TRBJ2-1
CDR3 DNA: TGTGCCAGCAGGGGGGACTATAAAAGGGGCCATGAGCAGTTCTTC
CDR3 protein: CASRGDYKRGHEQFF

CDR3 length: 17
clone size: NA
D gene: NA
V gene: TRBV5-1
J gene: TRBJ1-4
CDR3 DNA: TGCGCCAGCAGCTTGGGGGTCGGGATGATTACTAATGAAAAACTGTTTTTT
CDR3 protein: CASSLGVGMITNEKLFF

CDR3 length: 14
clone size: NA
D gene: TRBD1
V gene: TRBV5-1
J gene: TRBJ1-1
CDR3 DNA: TGCGCCAGCAAGATGACGACAGGGGTCACTGAAGCTTTCTTT
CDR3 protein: CASKMTTGVTEAFF

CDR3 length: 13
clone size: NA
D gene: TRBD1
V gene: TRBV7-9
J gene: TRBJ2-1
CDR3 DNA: TGTGCCAGCAGCTTAGGACAGGGAAATGAGCAGTTCTTC
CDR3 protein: CASSLGQGNEQFF

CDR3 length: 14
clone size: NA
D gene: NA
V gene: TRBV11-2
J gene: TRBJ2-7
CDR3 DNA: TGTGCCAGCAGCTTAGGCAACTACGCTGGGGAGCAGTACTTC
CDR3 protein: CASSLGNYAGEQYF

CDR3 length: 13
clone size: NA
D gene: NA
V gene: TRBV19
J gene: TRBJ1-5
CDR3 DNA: TGTGCCACCTCCCCTAGTGGCAATCAGCCCCAGCATTTT
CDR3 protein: CATSPSGNQPQHF

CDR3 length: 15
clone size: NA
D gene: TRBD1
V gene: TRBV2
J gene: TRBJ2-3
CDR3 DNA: TGTGCCAGCAGTCCAACAGGGGTTCCCGCAGATACGCAGTATTTT
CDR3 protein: CASSPTGVPADTQYF

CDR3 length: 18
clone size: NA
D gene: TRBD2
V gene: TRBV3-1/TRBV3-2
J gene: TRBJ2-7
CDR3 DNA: TGTGCCAGCAGCTCCTCAGGGGCGGGAGGGCCCCTCTCCTACGAGCAGTACTTC
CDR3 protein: CASSSSGAGGPLSYEQYF

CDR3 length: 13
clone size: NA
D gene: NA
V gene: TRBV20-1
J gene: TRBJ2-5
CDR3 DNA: TGCAGTGCTAGTCCCACCCTAGGGGGGACCCAGTACTTC
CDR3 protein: CSASPTLGGTQYF

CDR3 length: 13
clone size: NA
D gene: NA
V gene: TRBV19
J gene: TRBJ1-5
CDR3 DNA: TGTGCCAGTAGTCCCAACCGGAATCAGCCCCAGCATTTT
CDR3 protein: CASSPNRNQPQHF

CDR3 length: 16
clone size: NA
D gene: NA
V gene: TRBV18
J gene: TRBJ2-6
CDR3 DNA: TGTGCCAGCTCACCCCCCTCTAGAGCTGGGGCCAACGTCCTGACTTTC
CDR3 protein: CASSPPSRAGANVLTF

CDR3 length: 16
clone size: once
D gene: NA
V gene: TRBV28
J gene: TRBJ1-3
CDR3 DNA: TGTGCCAGCAGACCGGGAGACCACACCTCTGGAAACACCATATATTTT
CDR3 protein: CASRPGDHTSGNTIYF

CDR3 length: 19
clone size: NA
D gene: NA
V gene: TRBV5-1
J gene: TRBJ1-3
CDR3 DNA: TGCGCCAGCAGCTTGATGCCTACAGGCCCATCAATCTCTGGAAACACCATATATTTT
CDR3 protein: CASSLMPTGPSISGNTIYF

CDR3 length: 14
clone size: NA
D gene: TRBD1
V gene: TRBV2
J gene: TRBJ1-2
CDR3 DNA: TGTGCCAGCAGTGTAGGGCAGGGGGGCGTCGGCTACACCTTC
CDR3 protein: CASSVGQGGVGYTF

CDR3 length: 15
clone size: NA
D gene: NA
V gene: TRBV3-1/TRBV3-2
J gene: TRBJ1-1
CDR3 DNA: TGTGCCAGCAGCCAAGGCTCCAGGGCGAACACTGAAGCTTTCTTT
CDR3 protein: CASSQGSRANTEAFF

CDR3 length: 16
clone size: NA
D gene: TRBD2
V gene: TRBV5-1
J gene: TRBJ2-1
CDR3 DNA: TGCGCCAGCAGCTTGATGCTAGCGGGAGGGCCCAGTGAGCAGTTCTTC
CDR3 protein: CASSLMLAGGPSEQFF

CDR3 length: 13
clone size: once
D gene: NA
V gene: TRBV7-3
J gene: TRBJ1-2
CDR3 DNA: TGTGCCAGCAGCTTAGGACAGAACTATGGCTACACCTTC
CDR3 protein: CASSLGQNYGYTF

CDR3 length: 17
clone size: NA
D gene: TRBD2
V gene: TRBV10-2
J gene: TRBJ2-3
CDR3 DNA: TGCGCCAGCGAGCGGCCAGGTGGAGCGGGGGCCACAGATACGCAGTATTTT
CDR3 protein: CASERPGGAGATDTQYF

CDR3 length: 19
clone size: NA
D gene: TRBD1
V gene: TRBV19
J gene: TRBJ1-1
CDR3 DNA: TGTGCCAGTTACCGGGACAGGGATGTTTGGGGAGATAGAACAGGTGAAGCTTTCTTT
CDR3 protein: CASYRDRDVWGDRTGEAFF

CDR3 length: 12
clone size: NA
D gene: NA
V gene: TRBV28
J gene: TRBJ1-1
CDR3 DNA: TGTGCCAGCCTCACTGGGAACACTGAAGCTTTCTTT
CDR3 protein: CASLTGNTEAFF

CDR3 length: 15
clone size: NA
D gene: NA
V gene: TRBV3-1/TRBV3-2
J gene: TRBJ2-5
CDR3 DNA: TGTGCCAGCAGCCAAGGAGGGGGGGGCATGGAGACCCAGTACTTC
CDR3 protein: CASSQGGGGMETQYF

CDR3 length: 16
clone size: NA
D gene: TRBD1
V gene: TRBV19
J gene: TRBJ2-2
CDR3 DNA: TGTGCCAGTAGTGAGGACAGGGGGCCGGGTCCCGGGGAGCTGTTTTTT
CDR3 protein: CASSEDRGPGPGELFF

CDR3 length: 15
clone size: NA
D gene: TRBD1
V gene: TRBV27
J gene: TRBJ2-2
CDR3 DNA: TGTGCCAGCAGAGACAGGGGGCCGTACACCGGGGAGCTGTTTTTT
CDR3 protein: CASRDRGPYTGELFF

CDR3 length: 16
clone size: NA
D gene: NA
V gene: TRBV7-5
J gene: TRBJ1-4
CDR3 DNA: TGTGCCAGAAGCATGGACAGGGAAAATACTAATGAAAAACTGTTTTTT
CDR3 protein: CARSMDRENTNEKLFF

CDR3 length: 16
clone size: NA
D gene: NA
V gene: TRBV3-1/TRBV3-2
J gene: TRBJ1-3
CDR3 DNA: TGTGCCAGCAGCCAAGACAGCGTACGAATCGTCAACACCATATATTTT
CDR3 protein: CASSQDSVRIVNTIYF